This TCR beta chain was sequenced during a study of blood T cell repertoires in COVID-19. On the study more broadly: PBMCs, B-cell-depleted T cells, or T cells were the source of the cDNA or gDNA that made up the material.

Generated by immunoSEQ multiplex PCR, the TCRdb table keeps only in-frame clones and is missing some. The sample comprises 290,000 or so clones, about four fifths of which are singletons, and about 5% rests with the top ten. Sequencing was carried out using PBMCs or T cells enriched from blood (not recorded which). This clonotype was sampled from a man aged 35 to 55 who had been exposed to COVID-19.

The CDR3 DNA sequence: TGTGCCAGCAGCTTGGATCTAGCGGGAGGGGGCCACGAGCAGTACTTC. As protein: CASSLDLAGGGHEQYF. The chain uses TRBV5-4 and TRBJ2-7, with 12 bases lining up with TRBD2. Losses at the gene ends were 0 bases for V and 5 bases for J; bases not matched to a gene: 6. This CDR3 spans 16 amino acids. Per germline, CDR1 SGHNT and CDR2 YYREEE (reference sequence). The variable domain in full, completed from reference TRBV5-4 and TRBJ2-7, reads ETGVTQSPTHLIKTRGQQVTLRCSSQSGHNTVSWYQQALGQGPQFIFQYYREEENGRGNFPPRFSGLQFPNYSSELNVNALELDDSALYLCASSLDLAGGGHEQYFGPGTRLTVT.